This TCR beta chain was obtained from a study of control samples from healthy donors and cancer patients. The data were produced by immunoSEQ multiplex PCR, yet TCRdb's version contains in-frame clones alone and is incomplete. The sample consists of fewer than 200,000 clones, approximately 94% of them appearing once. The CDR3 has 15 amino acids. Trimming pared 1 base from V and 3 bases from J, leaving 16 bases between. Germline V gives CDR1 SQVTM, CDR2 ANQGSEA. The origin of this receptor is a man aged 25 to 45 in good health. V gene TRBV29-1 combines with J gene TRBJ2-7; D is perhaps TRBD1 (6 bases). Sequenced material: blood. The CDR3 DNA is TGCAGCGTTGAAGTCGGGCTCGGACAGAACTACGAGCAGTACTTC. The encoded protein is CSVEVGLGQNYEQYF.